The 28 T cell receptor beta chains reported below all come from one sample, sequenced in a study of blood T cell repertoires in COVID-19. Repertoires were generated with immunoSEQ multiplex PCR, while TCRdb's copy carries only in-frame clones and drops some. This table has about 240,000 clones, roughly four fifths appearing once. The source material was peripheral blood. These receptors were collected from a man aged 25 to 40 who had recovered from COVID-19.

The genes are TRBV3-1 (or the pseudogene TRBV3-2) and TRBJ2-7, with D possibly TRBD2 on 6 matching bases. The ends were cut back, 4 bases at V and 6 bases at J, with 10 bases in the middle. Germline V gene sequence: CDR1 LGHDT, CDR2 YNNKEL (reference sequence). The CDR3 is made up of 12 amino acids. The CDR3 is CASSPISGEQYF. In DNA form, the CDR3 reads TGTGCCAGCAGCCCCATTAGCGGCGAGCAGTACTTC.

V gene TRBV19 combines with J gene TRBJ2-1, with 9 positions matching TRBD2. V dropped 0 bases and J dropped 7; count of bases not matched to a gene: 10. The length of the CDR3 is 17 residues. CDR1 and CDR2 from the germline V gene are LNHDA and SQIVND (reference sequence). CDR3 sequence: CASSIDEAGGHVNEQFF. The CDR3, as DNA: TGTGCCAGTAGTATAGATGAGGCGGGGGGGCACGTTAATGAGCAGTTCTTC.

This clone appeared many times. The chain uses TRBV12-3 or TRBV12-4 and TRBJ1-4, with no clear D. The CDR3 has 12 amino acids. Trimming left V 5 bases short and J 8 bases short, with 9 bases between. The CDR3 is CASSPLGEKLFF. The CDR3 region has the DNA TGTGCCAGCAGTCCTCTCGGGGAAAAACTGTTTTTT.

The V call is TRBV5-1, the J call TRBJ2-3; tentatively, D is TRBD2 (5 bases). The CDR3 covers 15 residues. Deletions cut 1 base from V and 3 bases from J, with 12 bases between. Germline V CDR1 and CDR2: SGHRS, YFSETQ. The CDR3 is CASSLTSGKTDTQYF. CDR3 in DNA: TGCGCCAGCAGCTTGACGTCCGGGAAGACAGATACGCAGTATTTT.

V and J are TRBV6-5 and TRBJ1-2, with 8 bases fitting TRBD1. J was trimmed by 2 bases and V by 2 bases; bases with no gene match: 4. Germline CDR1 MNHEY, CDR2 SVGAGI. This CDR3 comprises 15 residues. CDR3 region: CASSYGQGANYGYTF. The CDR3 DNA follows: TGTGCCAGCAGTTACGGCCAGGGGGCCAACTATGGCTACACCTTC.

The rearrangement joins TRBV28 to TRBJ1-5, with D possibly being TRBD1 (6 bases). V was trimmed by 6 bases and J by 3 bases, leaving 9 bases between them. CDR3 length equals 13 residues. The germline CDR1 and CDR2 sequences are MDHEN and SYDVKM. The CDR3, as DNA: TGTGCCAGCAGATGGACAGACAATCAGCCCCAGCATTTT. Translating it yields CASRWTDNQPQHF.

The V gene is TRBV14, the J gene TRBJ1-3, with D possibly being TRBD1 (5 bases). Trimming removed 8 bases from V and 4 bases from J, with 15 bases in between. CDR3 length: 14 residues. Germline V gene lookup returns CDR1 SGHDN and CDR2 FVKESK. This CDR3 reads CASGDSSRGNTIYF. CDR3 coding DNA: TGTGCCAGCGGCGACAGTTCGCGAGGAAACACCATATATTTT.

The rearrangement uses TRBV29-1 and TRBJ1-3, with D unresolved. V was shortened by 5 bases and J by 1 base, with 12 bases between the two germline ends. This CDR3 region has 14 residues. The germline V gene has CDR1 SQVTM and CDR2 ANQGSEA. CDR3 coding DNA: TGCAGCGTTTCAAGAGGTACGTCTGGAAACACCATATATTTT. The encoded protein is CSVSRGTSGNTIYF.

The CDR3: CASSQDIGLGQTNEKLFF. CDR3 nucleotides: TGTGCCAGCAGCCAAGATATTGGTTTGGGACAGACTAATGAAAAACTGTTTTTT. The J gene is TRBJ1-4, the V gene TRBV3-1 (or the pseudogene TRBV3-2); 7 bases line up with TRBD1. Germline trimming cut 0 bases from V and 2 bases from J; bases unmatched to any gene: 9. This CDR3 contains 18 residues. The germline CDR1 and CDR2 sequences are LGHDT and YNNKEL (reference sequence).

The V and J genes are TRBV28 and TRBJ1-5; no firm D call. The CDR3 spans 15 residues. Germline CDR1 is MDHEN and CDR2 is SYDVKM. Between the trimmed V and J ends, which lost 3 bases and 4 bases, there was a span of 13 bases. In DNA form, the CDR3 reads TGTGCCAGCAGTTTTCTCCCGGGAGTGAATCAGCCCCAGCATTTT. It codes for CASSFLPGVNQPQHF. The full variable domain, completed using reference TRBV28 and TRBJ1-5, is DVKVTQSSRYLVKRTGEKVFLECVQDMDHENMFWYRQDPGLGLRLIYFSYDVKMKEKGDIPEGYSVSREKKERFSLILESASTNQTSMYLCASSFLPGVNQPQHFGDGTRLSIL.

This chain links TRBV11-2 with TRBJ2-5, with TRBD1 identical over 7 bases. Germline V gene sequence: CDR1 SGHAT, CDR2 FQNNGV. Trimming took 4 bases from V and 2 from J; bases not matched to a gene: 7. The CDR3 is 15 residues long. The CDR3 is CASSSRTGLQETQYF. CDR3 in DNA: TGTGCCAGCAGCTCACGGACAGGCCTGCAAGAGACCCAGTACTTC.

The V call is TRBV5-6, the J call TRBJ1-6; D unresolved. Trimming took off 0 bases at V and 6 bases at J, with 7 bases between the two ends. CDR1 is SGHDT, CDR2 YYEEEE, per germline. The length of the CDR3 is 14 residues. CDR3 DNA sequence: TGTGCCAGCAGCTTGGAAGAGGGTAATTCACCCCTCCACTTT. Protein sequence: CASSLEEGNSPLHF.

The chain employs TRBV11-2 and TRBJ2-3; 10 nucleotides align to TRBD2. Germline loops: CDR1 SGHAT, CDR2 FQNNGV. The CDR3 loop spans 14 amino acids. The ends lost 1 base at V and 10 bases at J; junction bases unmatched: 5. CDR3 bases: TGTGCCAGCAGCTTAGGGAGCGGGGGGGCCTCGCAGTATTTT. This codes for CASSLGSGGASQYF.

This chain connects TRBV5-1 to TRBJ2-7, with D possibly TRBD2 on 6 matching bases. The CDR3 extends over 14 amino acids. The germline V gene has CDR1 SGHRS and CDR2 YFSETQ. Trimming shortened V by 0 bases and J by 3 bases, and 10 bases separated the two germline ends. CDR3 protein: CASSLAPGDYEQYV. For the CDR3, the DNA is TGCGCCAGCAGCTTGGCCCCGGGGGACTACGAGCAGTACGTC.

The chain recombines TRBV19 with TRBJ1-5; D gene ambiguous. Deletions cut 10 bases from V and 0 bases from J, with 7 bases between. Germline V gene data show CDR1 as LNHDA and CDR2 as SQIVND (reference sequence). The length of the CDR3 is 12 residues. This CDR3 is CATRGSNQPQHF. CDR3 coding DNA: TGTGCCACCCGGGGTAGCAATCAGCCCCAGCATTTT.

This clone was seen only once. V and J are TRBV2 and TRBJ1-1; 10 bases align to TRBD1. The ends lost 6 bases at V and 1 base at J; junction bases unmatched: 11. Germline V gives CDR1 SNHLY, CDR2 FYNNEI. This CDR3 spans 17 amino acids. CDR3 region: CASRGQGTTEGNTEAFF. The CDR3 nucleotides are TGTGCCAGCAGGGGACAGGGGACCACTGAGGGGAACACTGAAGCTTTCTTT.

The J gene is TRBJ2-7, the V gene TRBV10-2; no clear D gene. V dropped 8 bases and J dropped 7 bases, with 15 bases sitting between them. The CDR3 covers 12 residues. Germline lookup yields CDR1 WSHSY and CDR2 SAAADI. The CDR3 sequence: CASSPGGQEQYV. Here the CDR3 DNA reads TGCGCCAGCTCCCCGGGTGGTCAGGAGCAGTACGTC.

The V and J genes are TRBV12-5 and TRBJ1-3; possibly TRBD1 for D (6 bases). The V gene lost 4 bases and the J gene lost 3 bases, with 16 bases spanning the gap. CDR1 is LGHNT and CDR2 is FRNRAP in the germline V gene. CDR3 size: 16 residues. CDR3: CASGSTGWRHGNTIYF. DNA for the CDR3: TGTGCTAGTGGTTCCACAGGGTGGCGACATGGAAACACCATATATTTT.

The V call is TRBV5-1, the J call TRBJ2-2, with TRBD2 matching over 11 bases. This CDR3 is built from 18 residues. The germline gives CDR1 SGHRS, CDR2 YFSETQ. V lost 0 bases, J lost 0 bases, and 4 bases stayed unmatched. CDR3 sequence: CASSLGGTSGPNTGELFF. The CDR3 region has the DNA TGCGCCAGCAGCTTGGGGGGGACTAGCGGACCGAACACCGGGGAGCTGTTTTTT.

The genes are TRBV5-5 and TRBJ1-1, with unresolved D. In germline, CDR1 is SGHKS, CDR2 YYEKEE (reference sequence). The CDR3 spans 14 residues. V shed 5 bases and J shed 1 base, with 12 bases lying between them. CDR3 residues: CASSPGRGNTEAFF. As DNA, the CDR3 is TGTGCCAGCAGTCCTGGGCGGGGGAACACTGAAGCTTTCTTT.

This clone was seen a handful of times. The chain has TRBV7-7 and TRBJ2-5, with a tentative D call TRBD2 (6 bases). CDR3 length equals 16 residues. Per the germline V gene, CDR1 is SSHAT and CDR2 is FNYEAQ (reference sequence). The germline V and J ends were trimmed by 6 bases and 5 bases, with 22 bases remaining between them. The CDR3 sequence is CASSPRPRLGSETQYF. The CDR3 DNA sequence: TGTGCCAGCAGTCCCCGACCAAGACTAGGATCCGAGACCCAGTACTTC.

The chain uses TRBV19 and TRBJ2-2; unclear D gene. Germline values: CDR1 LNHDA, CDR2 SQIVND (reference sequence). V was shortened by 6 bases and J by 6 bases, with 17 bases between the two germline ends. The CDR3 sequence is 15 residues long. Here the CDR3 reads CASRPPQISAGELFF. The CDR3 DNA follows: TGTGCCAGTAGGCCCCCCCAAATTTCAGCCGGGGAGCTGTTTTTT.

In its sample, this clone was seen a few times. V and J are TRBV7-9 and TRBJ1-1; the D gene is possibly TRBD1 (6 bases). The CDR3 is 14 amino acids. Trimming pared 5 bases from V and 0 bases from J, leaving 10 bases between. The germline V gene encodes CDR1 SEHNR and CDR2 FQNEAQ (reference sequence). The CDR3 here is CASSIQGMNTEAFF. The CDR3 DNA sequence: TGTGCCAGCAGCATACAGGGTATGAACACTGAAGCTTTCTTT.

The chain couples TRBV7-3 to TRBJ2-7; the match to TRBD1 covers 11 bases. Germline-derived CDR1 and CDR2 are SGHTA and FQGTGA. With V trimmed by 2 bases and J by 5 bases, 2 bases remained unmatched. CDR3 size: 14 residues. CDR3 residues: CASSLGTGGHEQYF. The CDR3 bases are TGTGCCAGCAGCTTAGGGACAGGGGGTCACGAGCAGTACTTC.

This chain uses TRBV10-2 with TRBJ1-4; unclear D gene. Germline CDR1 reads WSHSY; CDR2 reads SAAADI. Trimming took 1 base from V and 7 from J, leaving 7 bases between them. CDR3 size: 13 residues. The DNA of the CDR3 is TGCGCCAGCAGTGAGTTTAATTCTGAAAAACTGTTTTTT. Translating it yields CASSEFNSEKLFF.

This clone came up once. This CDR3 is CASSPTGYTDTQYF. The CDR3 nucleotides are TGCGCCAGCAGCCCGACAGGGTACACAGATACGCAGTATTTT. The chain carries TRBV5-1 and TRBJ2-3; TRBD1 aligns across 7 bases. The ends lost 4 bases at V and 2 bases at J; junction bases unmatched: 4. CDR1 SGHRS and CDR2 YFSETQ come from the germline V gene. The CDR3 runs 14 residues.

This chain uses TRBV4-1 with TRBJ2-2; the D gene is possibly TRBD2 (5 bases). Germline V gene data show CDR1 as MGHRA and CDR2 as YSYEKL. The germline V and J ends were trimmed by 5 bases and 6 bases, with 19 bases remaining between them. CDR3 length: 16 amino acids. The DNA of the CDR3 is TGCGCCAGCAGCTTCCGCACACCACTAGTTTCCGGGGAGCTGTTTTTT. It yields the protein CASSFRTPLVSGELFF.

The chain uses TRBV3-1 (or the pseudogene TRBV3-2) and TRBJ1-5; D is unclear. Trimming took off 4 bases at V and 1 base at J, with 8 bases between the two ends. The CDR3 is made up of 14 amino acids. Germline-derived CDR1 and CDR2 are LGHDT and YNNKEL (reference sequence). The CDR3 coding sequence is TGTGCCAGCAGCCCTTTATTAAGCAATCAGCCCCAGCATTTT. Translating it yields CASSPLLSNQPQHF.